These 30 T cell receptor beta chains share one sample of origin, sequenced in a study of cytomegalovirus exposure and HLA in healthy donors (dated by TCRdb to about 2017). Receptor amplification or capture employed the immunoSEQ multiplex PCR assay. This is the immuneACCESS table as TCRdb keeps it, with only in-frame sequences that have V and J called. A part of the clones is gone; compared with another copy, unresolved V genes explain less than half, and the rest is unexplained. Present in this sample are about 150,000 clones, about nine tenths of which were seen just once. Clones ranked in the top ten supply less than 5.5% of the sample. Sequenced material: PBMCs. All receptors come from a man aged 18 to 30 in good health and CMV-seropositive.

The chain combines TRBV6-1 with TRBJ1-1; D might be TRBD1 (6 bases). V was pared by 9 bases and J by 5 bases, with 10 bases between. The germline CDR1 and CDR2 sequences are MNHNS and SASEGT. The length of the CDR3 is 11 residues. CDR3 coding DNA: TGTGCCAGTCCAGGGGTTACTGAAGCTTTCTTT. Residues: CASPGVTEAFF.

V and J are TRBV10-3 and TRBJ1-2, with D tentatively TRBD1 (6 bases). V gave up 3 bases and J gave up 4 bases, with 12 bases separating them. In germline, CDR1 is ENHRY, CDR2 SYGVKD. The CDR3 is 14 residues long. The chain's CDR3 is CAISDLAGAYGYTF. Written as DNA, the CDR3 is TGTGCCATCAGTGATCTGGCGGGGGCCTATGGCTACACCTTC.

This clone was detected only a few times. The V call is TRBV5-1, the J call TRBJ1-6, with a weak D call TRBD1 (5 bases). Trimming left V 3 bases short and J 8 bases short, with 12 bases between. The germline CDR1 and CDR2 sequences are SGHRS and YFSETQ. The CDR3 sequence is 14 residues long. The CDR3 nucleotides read TGCGCCAGCAGCTCTCAGGGTAGTGATTCACCCCTCCACTTT. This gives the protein CASSSQGSDSPLHF.

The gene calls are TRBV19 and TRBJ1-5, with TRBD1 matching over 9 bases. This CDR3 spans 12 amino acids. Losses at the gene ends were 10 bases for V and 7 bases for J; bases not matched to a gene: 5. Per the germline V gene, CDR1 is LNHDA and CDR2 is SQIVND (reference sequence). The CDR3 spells CATGQGWQPQHF. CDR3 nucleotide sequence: TGTGCCACAGGACAGGGGTGGCAGCCCCAGCATTTT.

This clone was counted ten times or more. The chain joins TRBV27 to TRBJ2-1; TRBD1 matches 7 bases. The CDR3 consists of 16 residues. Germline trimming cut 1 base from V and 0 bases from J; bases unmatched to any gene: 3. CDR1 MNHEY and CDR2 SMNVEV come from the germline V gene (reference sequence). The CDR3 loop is CASSLYPGGSYNEQFF. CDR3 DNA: TGTGCCAGCAGTTTATATCCAGGGGGCTCCTACAATGAGCAGTTCTTC.

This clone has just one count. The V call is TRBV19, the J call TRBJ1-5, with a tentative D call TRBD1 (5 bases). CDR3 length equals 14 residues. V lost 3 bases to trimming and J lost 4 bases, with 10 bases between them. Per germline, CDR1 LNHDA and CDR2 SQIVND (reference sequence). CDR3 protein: CASSIYQGNQPQHF. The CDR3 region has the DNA TGTGCCAGTAGTATTTACCAGGGAAATCAGCCCCAGCATTTT. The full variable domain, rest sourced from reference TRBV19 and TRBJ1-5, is DGGITQSPKYLFRKEGQNVTLSCEQNLNHDAMYWYRQDPGQGLRLIYYSQIVNDFQKGDIAEGYSVSREKKESFPLTVTSAQKNPTAFYLCASSIYQGNQPQHFGDGTRLSIL.

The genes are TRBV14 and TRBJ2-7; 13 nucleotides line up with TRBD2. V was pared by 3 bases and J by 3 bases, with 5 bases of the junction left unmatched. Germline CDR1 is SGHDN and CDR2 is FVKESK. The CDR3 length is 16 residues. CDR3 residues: CASSHTSGRDFYEQYF. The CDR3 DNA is TGTGCCAGCAGCCACACTAGCGGGAGGGACTTCTACGAGCAGTACTTC.

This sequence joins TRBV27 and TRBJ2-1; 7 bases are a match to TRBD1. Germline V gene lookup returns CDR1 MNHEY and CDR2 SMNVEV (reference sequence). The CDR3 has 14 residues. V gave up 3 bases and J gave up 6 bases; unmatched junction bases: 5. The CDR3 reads CASSFGTAPNEQFF. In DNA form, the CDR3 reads TGTGCCAGCAGTTTCGGGACAGCACCCAATGAGCAGTTCTTC.

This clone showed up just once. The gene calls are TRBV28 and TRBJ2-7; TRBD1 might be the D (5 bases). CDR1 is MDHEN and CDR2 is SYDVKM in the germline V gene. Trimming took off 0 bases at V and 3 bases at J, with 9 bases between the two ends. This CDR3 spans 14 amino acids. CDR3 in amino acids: CASSLWGQGYEQYF. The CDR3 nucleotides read TGTGCCAGCAGTTTATGGGGTCAGGGCTACGAGCAGTACTTC. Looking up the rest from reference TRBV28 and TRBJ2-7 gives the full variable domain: DVKVTQSSRYLVKRTGEKVFLECVQDMDHENMFWYRQDPGLGLRLIYFSYDVKMKEKGDIPEGYSVSREKKERFSLILESASTNQTSMYLCASSLWGQGYEQYFGPGTRLTVT.

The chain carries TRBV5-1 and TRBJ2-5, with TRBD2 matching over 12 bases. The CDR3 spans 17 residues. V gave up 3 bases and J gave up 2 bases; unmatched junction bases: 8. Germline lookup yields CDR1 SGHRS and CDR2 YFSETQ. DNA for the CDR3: TGCGCCAGCAGCTACCATGGACTAGCGGGGATGCAAGAGACCCAGTACTTC. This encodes CASSYHGLAGMQETQYF.

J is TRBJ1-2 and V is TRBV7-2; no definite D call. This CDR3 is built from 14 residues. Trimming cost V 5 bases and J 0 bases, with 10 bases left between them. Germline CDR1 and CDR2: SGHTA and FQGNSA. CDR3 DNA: TGTGCCAGCAGCCAAACCCCAGCTAACTATGGCTACACCTTC. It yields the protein CASSQTPANYGYTF.

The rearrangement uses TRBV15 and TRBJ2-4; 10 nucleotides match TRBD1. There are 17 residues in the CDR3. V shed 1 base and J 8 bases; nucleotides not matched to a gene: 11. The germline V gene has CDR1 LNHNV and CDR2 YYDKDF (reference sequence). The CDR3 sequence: CATSRADRGLLRDIQYF. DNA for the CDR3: TGTGCCACCAGCAGAGCCGACAGGGGGCTCTTACGCGACATTCAGTACTTC.

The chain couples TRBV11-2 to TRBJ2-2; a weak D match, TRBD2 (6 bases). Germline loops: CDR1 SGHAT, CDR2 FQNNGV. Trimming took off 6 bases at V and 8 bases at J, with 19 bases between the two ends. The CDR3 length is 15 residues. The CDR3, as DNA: TGTGCCAGCAGGGTTTTAACGGGAGAGATGGGGGAGCTGTTTTTT. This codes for CASRVLTGEMGELFF.

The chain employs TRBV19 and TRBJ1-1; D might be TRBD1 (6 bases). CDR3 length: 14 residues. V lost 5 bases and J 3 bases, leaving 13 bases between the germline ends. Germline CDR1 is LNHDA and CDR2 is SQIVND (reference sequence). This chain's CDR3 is CASSRSQGYTEAFF. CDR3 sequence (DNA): TGTGCCAGTAGTCGCTCACAGGGATACACTGAAGCTTTCTTT.

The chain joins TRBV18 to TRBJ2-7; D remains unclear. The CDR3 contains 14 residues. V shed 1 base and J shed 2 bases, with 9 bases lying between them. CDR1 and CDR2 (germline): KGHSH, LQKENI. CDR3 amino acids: CASSPQTSTYEQYF. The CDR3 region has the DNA TGTGCCAGCTCACCACAGACTTCCACCTACGAGCAGTACTTC.

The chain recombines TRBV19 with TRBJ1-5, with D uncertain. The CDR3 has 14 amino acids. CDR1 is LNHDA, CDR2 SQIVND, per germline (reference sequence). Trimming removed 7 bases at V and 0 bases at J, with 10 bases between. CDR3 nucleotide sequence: TGTGCCAGTAATAGCGGGTTTAGCAATCAGCCCCAGCATTTT. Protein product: CASNSGFSNQPQHF.

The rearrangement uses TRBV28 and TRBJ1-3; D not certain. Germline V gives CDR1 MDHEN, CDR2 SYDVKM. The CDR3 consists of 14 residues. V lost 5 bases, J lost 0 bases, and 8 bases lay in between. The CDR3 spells CASSPHPSGNTIYF. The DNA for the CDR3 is TGTGCCAGCAGTCCCCATCCCTCTGGAAACACCATATATTTT.

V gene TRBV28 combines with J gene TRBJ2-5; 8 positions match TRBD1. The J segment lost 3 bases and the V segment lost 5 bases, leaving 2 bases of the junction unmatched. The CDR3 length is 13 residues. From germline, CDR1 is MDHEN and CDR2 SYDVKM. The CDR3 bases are TGTGCCAGCAGTCAGGGGGCCAAAGAGACCCAGTACTTC. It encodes CASSQGAKETQYF.

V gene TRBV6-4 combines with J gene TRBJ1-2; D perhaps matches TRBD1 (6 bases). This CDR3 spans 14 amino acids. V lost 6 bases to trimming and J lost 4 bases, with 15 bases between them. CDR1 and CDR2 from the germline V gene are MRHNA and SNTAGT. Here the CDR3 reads CASSPGQYSYGYTF. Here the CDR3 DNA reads TGTGCCAGCAGCCCAGGACAGTATTCCTATGGCTACACCTTC.

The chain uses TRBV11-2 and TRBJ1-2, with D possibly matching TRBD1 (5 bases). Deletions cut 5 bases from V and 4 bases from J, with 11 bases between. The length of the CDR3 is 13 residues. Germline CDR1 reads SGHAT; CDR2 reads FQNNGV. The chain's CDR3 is CASSPQDTYGYTF. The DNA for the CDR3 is TGTGCCAGCAGCCCACAGGACACCTATGGCTACACCTTC.

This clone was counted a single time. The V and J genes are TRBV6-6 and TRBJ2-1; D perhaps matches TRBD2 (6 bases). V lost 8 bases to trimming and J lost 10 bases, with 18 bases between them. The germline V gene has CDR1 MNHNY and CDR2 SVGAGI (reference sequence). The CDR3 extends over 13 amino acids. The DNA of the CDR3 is TGTGCCAGCTCGAGGGCCCTGGCGGGGGAGCAGTTCTTC. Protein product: CASSRALAGEQFF.

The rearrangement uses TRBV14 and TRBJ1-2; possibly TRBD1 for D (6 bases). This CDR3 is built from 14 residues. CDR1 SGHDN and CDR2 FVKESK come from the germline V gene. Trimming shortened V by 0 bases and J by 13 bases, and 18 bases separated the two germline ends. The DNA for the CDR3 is TGTGCCAGCAGCCAAGAGACATCAGGGGTGGCGAGCACCTTC. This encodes CASSQETSGVASTF.

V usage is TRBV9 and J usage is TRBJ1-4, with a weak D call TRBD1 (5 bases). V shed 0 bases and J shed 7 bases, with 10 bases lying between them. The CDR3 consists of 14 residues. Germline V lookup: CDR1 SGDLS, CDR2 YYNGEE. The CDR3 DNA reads TGTGCCAGCAGCGTAGATGTAAGGGGTGAAAAACTGTTTTTT. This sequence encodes CASSVDVRGEKLFF.

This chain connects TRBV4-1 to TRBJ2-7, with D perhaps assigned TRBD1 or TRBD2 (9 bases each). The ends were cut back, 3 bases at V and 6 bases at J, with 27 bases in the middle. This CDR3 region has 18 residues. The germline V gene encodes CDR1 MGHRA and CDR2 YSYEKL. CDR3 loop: CASSHKTGGGSGRTEQYF. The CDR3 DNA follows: TGCGCCAGCAGCCACAAGACAGGGGGGGGTAGCGGGAGAACCGAGCAGTACTTC.

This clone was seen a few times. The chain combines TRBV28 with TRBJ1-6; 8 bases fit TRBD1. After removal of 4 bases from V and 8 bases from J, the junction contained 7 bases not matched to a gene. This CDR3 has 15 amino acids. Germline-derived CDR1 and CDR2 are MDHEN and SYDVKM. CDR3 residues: CASSSAGTGYSPLHF. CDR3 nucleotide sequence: TGTGCCAGCAGTTCCGCCGGGACAGGATATTCACCCCTCCACTTT.

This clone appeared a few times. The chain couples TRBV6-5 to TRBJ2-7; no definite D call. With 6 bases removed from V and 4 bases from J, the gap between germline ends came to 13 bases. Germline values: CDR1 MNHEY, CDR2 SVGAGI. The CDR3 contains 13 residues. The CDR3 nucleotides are TGTGCCAGCAGCCCTAACGGTCGGTACGAGCAGTACTTC. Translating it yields CASSPNGRYEQYF.

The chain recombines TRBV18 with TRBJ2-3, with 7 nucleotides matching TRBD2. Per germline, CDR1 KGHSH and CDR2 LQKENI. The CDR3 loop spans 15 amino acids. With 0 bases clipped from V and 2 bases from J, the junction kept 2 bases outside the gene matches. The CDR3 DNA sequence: TGTGCCAGCTCACCACCCGGACTAGACACAGATACGCAGTATTTT. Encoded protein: CASSPPGLDTDTQYF.

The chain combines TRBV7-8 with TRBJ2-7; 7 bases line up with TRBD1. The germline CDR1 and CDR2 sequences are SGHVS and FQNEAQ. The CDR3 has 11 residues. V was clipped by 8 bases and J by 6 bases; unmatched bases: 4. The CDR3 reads CASGTVFEQYF. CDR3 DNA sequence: TGTGCCAGCGGGACAGTGTTCGAGCAGTACTTC. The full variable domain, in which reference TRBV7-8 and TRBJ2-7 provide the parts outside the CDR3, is GAGVSQSPRYKVAKRGQDVALRCDPISGHVSLFWYQQALGQGPEFLTYFQNEAQLDKSGLPSDRFFAERPEGSVSTLKIQRTQQEDSAVYLCASGTVFEQYFGPGTRLTVT.

The CDR3 is CASSWGQLNEKLFF. The CDR3 bases are TGTGCCAGCAGCTGGGGACAGCTTAATGAAAAACTGTTTTTT. This chain joins TRBV5-6 and TRBJ1-4; 7 bases fit TRBD1. Per germline, CDR1 SGHDT and CDR2 YYEEEE. CDR3 length: 14 residues. V dropped 3 bases and J dropped 4; count of bases not matched to a gene: 3.

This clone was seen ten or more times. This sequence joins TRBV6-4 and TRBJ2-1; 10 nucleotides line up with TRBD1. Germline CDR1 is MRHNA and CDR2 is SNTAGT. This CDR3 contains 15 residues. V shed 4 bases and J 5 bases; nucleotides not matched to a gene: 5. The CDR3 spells CASSAGTGENNEQFF. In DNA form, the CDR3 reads TGTGCCAGCAGTGCCGGGACAGGGGAAAACAATGAGCAGTTCTTC.